A selection of T cell receptor beta chains follows, all from one sample in a study of CD8 T cells in Susac syndrome. Each CDR3 protein gets one entry after TCRdb re-called the immunoSEQ multiplex PCR reads with MiXCR. Here the sample spans under 200,000 distinct CDR3 sequences, 93% being singletons. Sequenced sample: CD4+ T cells from PBMCs. These receptors all stem from a human donor in good health. Both conserved end residues are part of each CDR3. D genes are given only for firm matches. Only some rows state a clone size, as once, few, many or a class for expanded clones.

D gene	clone size	V gene	J gene	CDR3 DNA	CDR3 protein
-	-	TRBV29-1	TRBJ1-2	TGCAGCGTAGACACAGGGAGTAACTATGGCTACACCTTC	CSVDTGSNYGYTF
-	-	TRBV5-1	TRBJ2-7	TGCGCCAGCAGCTTGGGACAGAAATACGAGCAGTACTTC	CASSLGQKYEQYF
-	once	TRBV6-4	TRBJ2-2	TGTGCCAGCAGTCGGGACGGAGGAACCGGGGAGCTGTTTTTT	CASSRDGGTGELFF
TRBD1	-	TRBV6-1	TRBJ1-1	TGTGCCAGCAGTGGTCCGGACAGGGACACTGAAGCTTTCTTT	CASSGPDRDTEAFF
-	-	TRBV5-1	TRBJ2-1	TGCGCCAGCAGCTTGGACGACAGTACCTACAATGAGCAGTTCTTC	CASSLDDSTYNEQFF
-	-	TRBV7-2	TRBJ1-2	TGTGCCAGCAGCTTAGCGGCCGGGGTTAGCTATGGCTACACCTTC	CASSLAAGVSYGYTF
-	-	TRBV27	TRBJ1-2	TGTGCCAGCAGTCCCCATTCACCGGGGGGCTACACCTTC	CASSPHSPGGYTF
-	-	TRBV28	TRBJ2-1	TGTGCCAGCAGGAGCGACTCCAATGAGCAGTTCTTC	CASRSDSNEQFF
-	-	TRBV30	TRBJ1-3	TGTGCCTGGAGCCCGAATGGAGAAAACACCATATATTTT	CAWSPNGENTIYF
-	-	TRBV28	TRBJ2-7	TGTGCCAGCAGGAATGGAGGAACGCGGCAGTACTTC	CASRNGGTRQYF
-	-	TRBV18	TRBJ1-4	TGTGCCAGCTCACCAGCCCCAGGGGCTAGGGAAAAACTGTTTTTT	CASSPAPGAREKLFF
-	-	TRBV5-1	TRBJ2-3	TGCGCCAGCAGCTTGGGGGGTAAGGCAGATACGCAGTATTTT	CASSLGGKADTQYF
-	-	TRBV7-6	TRBJ1-2	TGTGCCAGCAGCTTAGATCTAACGGGGGGCTACACCTTC	CASSLDLTGGYTF
-	-	TRBV12-3/TRBV12-4	TRBJ1-1	TGTGCCAGCAGTTTAAGAGCAGGAGCTTTCTTT	CASSLRAGAFF
-	-	TRBV4-2	TRBJ2-1	TGTGCCAGCAGCCCCCTAAGTGGGTTAGTGAACAATGAGCAGTTCTTC	CASSPLSGLVNNEQFF
-	-	TRBV12-3/TRBV12-4	TRBJ1-1	TGTGCCAGCAGTGTACAGGAAGCGACTGAAGCTTTCTTT	CASSVQEATEAFF
-	few	TRBV5-1	TRBJ2-7	TGCGCCAGCAGCTTGGACGGGGGTCCCCCCTACGAGCAGTACTTC	CASSLDGGPPYEQYF
TRBD1	once	TRBV29-1	TRBJ1-2	TGCAGCGTTGATCCCCGGGACAGGGGGTACTATGGCTACACCTTC	CSVDPRDRGYYGYTF
-	-	TRBV9	TRBJ2-2	TGTGCCAGCAGCGTATACGCGGGGGCCGCGAACACCGGGGAGCTGTTTTTT	CASSVYAGAANTGELFF
-	-	TRBV2	TRBJ1-6	TGTGCCAGCAGGAGGAGGGGGGGCGGTGCGGATTCACCCCTCCACTTT	CASRRRGGGADSPLHF
-	-	TRBV5-1	TRBJ2-3	TGCGCCAGCAGCTTGGATGGCTACAGCACAGATACGCAGTATTTT	CASSLDGYSTDTQYF
TRBD1	-	TRBV28	TRBJ2-7	TGTGCCAGCAGTTTTTCCGGGACAGGGGGCTACGAGCAGTACTTC	CASSFSGTGGYEQYF
-	-	TRBV7-2	TRBJ1-5	TGTGCCAGCAGCCCCTCGGCAGGGGTCAATCAGCCCCAGCATTTT	CASSPSAGVNQPQHF
-	once	TRBV4-2	TRBJ1-6	TGTGCCAGCAGCCAAGACGAGGACAGTTCCAGGGCACCCCTCCACTTT	CASSQDEDSSRAPLHF
-	-	TRBV6-5	TRBJ1-3	TGTGCCAGCAGTTCCGGGGGCGCAGGCTTCTCTGGAAACACCATATATTTT	CASSSGGAGFSGNTIYF
-	-	TRBV27	TRBJ2-7	TGTGCCAGCAGTCCCCGACAGCCGTACGAGCAGTACTTC	CASSPRQPYEQYF
-	few	TRBV28	TRBJ2-7	TGTGCCAGCAGTTTAGGTGGGTTCTACGAGCAGTACTTC	CASSLGGFYEQYF
TRBD1	-	TRBV9	TRBJ1-5	TGTGCCAGCAGCGTAAGTTGGACAGGGGATCAGCCCCAGCATTTT	CASSVSWTGDQPQHF